The TCR beta chain described here comes from a study of T-cell memory formation after mild COVID-19. About the research overall: Clusters were largely donor specific.

CDR3 length: 14 amino acids. The V and J ends lost 6 bases and 5 bases, in that order; junction bases with no gene match: 9. Whole-study findings and limits: Confirmation was lacking for SARS-CoV-2 specificity of second-wave clones that peaked on day 37.

As for this clonotype: Its target is not known.

UMIs and sample barcodes were carried by the TCR alpha and TCR beta cDNA libraries that 5'RACE produced using constant-segment primers. From the 5' RACE reads, TCRdb called clonotypes with MiXCR, one entry per CDR3 protein. The data show around 310,000 distinct CDR3 sequences, about 16% seen once. This sequence joins TRBV12-3 or TRBV12-4 and TRBJ1-2, with 7 bases aligning to TRBD1. This clonotype was obtained from a man aged 18 to 29 who had mild COVID-19 (a few samples of this study predate the infection). Cell type and time point are not known. Material: PBMCs or a T cell subset sorted from them (not recorded which). The CDR3 here is CASSRGGNMYGYTF. CDR3 bases: TGTGCCAGCAGCCGAGGGGGCAATATGTATGGCTACACCTTC.